The next 2 T cell receptor beta chains were all read from a single sample in a study of blood T cell repertoires in COVID-19. The method was immunoSEQ multiplex PCR; TCRdb's version includes in-frame clones alone and lacks a portion of them. Counted here are some 160,000 clones, 70% to 90% occurring once; the ten biggest clones make up around 7%. The sequenced sample was PBMCs or T cells enriched from blood (not recorded which). The receptors were gathered from a woman aged 50 to 60 who had recovered from COVID-19.

This CDR3 is CASSHRDRVSETQYF. CDR3 nucleotide sequence: TGTGCCAGCAGCCACCGGGACAGGGTTTCGGAGACCCAGTACTTC. The J gene is TRBJ2-5, the V gene TRBV3-1 (or the pseudogene TRBV3-2), with 9 bases lining up with TRBD1. Losses at the gene ends were 3 bases for V and 5 bases for J; bases not matched to a gene: 7. Germline V gene sequence: CDR1 LGHDT, CDR2 YNNKEL (reference sequence). The CDR3 covers 15 residues.

This clone was seen once. V is TRBV6-5 and J is TRBJ1-1; a weak D match, TRBD1 (6 bases). Trimming left V 6 bases short and J 10 bases short, with 15 bases between. The CDR3 is 12 residues long. Germline CDR1 and CDR2: MNHEY and SVGAGI. CDR3 protein: CASSLQGPVAFF. For the CDR3, the DNA is TGTGCCAGCAGCCTACAGGGACCGGTAGCTTTCTTT.